These 7 T cell receptor beta chains share one sample of origin, sequenced in a study of blood T cell repertoires in COVID-19. Profiling relied on immunoSEQ multiplex PCR, and the TCRdb table lists in-frame clones only, not all of them. The sample holds about 200,000 clones; about three quarters are singletons and the top ten take less than 7%. The sample comprised peripheral blood. The origin of the receptors is a woman in her seventies with acute or convalescent COVID-19.

V usage is TRBV30 and J usage is TRBJ2-1, with TRBD1 as a possible D gene (5 bases). Germline values: CDR1 GTSNPN, CDR2 SVGIG (reference sequence). CDR3 size: 12 residues. V dropped 2 bases and J dropped 12 bases, with 14 bases sitting between them. This chain's CDR3 is CAWSLTGARQFF. Here the CDR3 DNA reads TGTGCCTGGAGTTTAACAGGTGCGCGGCAGTTCTTC.

The chain couples TRBV9 to TRBJ2-2; D perhaps matches TRBD2 (5 bases). Trimming pared 0 bases from V and 2 bases from J, leaving 8 bases between. The length of the CDR3 is 15 residues. Germline V CDR1 and CDR2: SGDLS, YYNGEE. The CDR3 loop is CASSVGGGNTGELFF. CDR3 nucleotide sequence: TGTGCCAGCAGCGTAGGAGGAGGAAACACCGGGGAGCTGTTTTTT. The variable domain in full, with the rest retrieved from reference TRBV9 and TRBJ2-2, is DSGVTQTPKHLITATGQRVTLRCSPRSGDLSVYWYQQSLDQGLQFLIQYYNGEERAKGNILERFSAQQFPDLHSELNLSSLELGDSALYFCASSVGGGNTGELFFGEGSRLTVL.

In this sample, this clone turned up a few times. This sequence joins TRBV7-7 and TRBJ2-3; TRBD2 aligns across 9 bases. Trimming at V came to 5 bases and at J to 1 base, leaving 10 bases not matched to a gene. CDR1 is SSHAT, CDR2 FNYEAQ, per germline (reference sequence). This CDR3 has 17 residues. CDR3 DNA sequence: TGTGCCAGCAGCCCACACCGGACTAGCGATGGCACAGATACGCAGTATTTT. Protein: CASSPHRTSDGTDTQYF.

This clone showed up just once. The V call is TRBV23-1, the J call TRBJ2-1; D may be TRBD2 (5 bases). Being an ORF, TRBV23-1 has a function that is uncertain. V was pared by 4 bases and J by 2 bases, with 9 bases between. The CDR3 loop spans 14 amino acids. The CDR3 sequence is CASSRGVAYNEQFF. The DNA for the CDR3 is TGCGCCAGCAGTCGGGGAGTAGCCTACAATGAGCAGTTCTTC.

CDR3 sequence: CASSLEAGTDYGYTF. The CDR3 bases are TGTGCCAGCAGCTTAGAAGCCGGGACAGACTATGGCTACACCTTC. V is TRBV13 and J is TRBJ1-2; TRBD1 matches 7 bases. The germline V gene has CDR1 PRHDT and CDR2 FYEKMQ (reference sequence). The length of the CDR3 is 15 residues. J gave up 3 bases and V 1 base, and 5 bases lay outside the gene matches.

This chain connects TRBV29-1 to TRBJ1-1, with D tentatively TRBD1 (5 bases). Germline CDR1 reads SQVTM; CDR2 reads ANQGSEA. The CDR3 length is 13 residues. The V gene lost 6 bases and the J gene lost 0 bases, with 11 bases spanning the gap. DNA of the CDR3: TGCAGCGTGGAGGGACGGATGAACACTGAAGCTTTCTTT. This gives the protein CSVEGRMNTEAFF. The full variable domain, rest sourced from reference TRBV29-1 and TRBJ1-1, is SAVISQKPSRDICQRGTSLTIQCQVDSQVTMMFWYRQQPGQSLTLIATANQGSEATYESGFVIDKFPISRPNLTFSTLTVSNMSPEDSSIYLCSVEGRMNTEAFFGQGTRLTVV.

This clone came up once. The rearrangement joins TRBV7-6 to TRBJ2-7; a possible D gene is TRBD2 (6 bases). Per the germline V gene, CDR1 is SGHVS and CDR2 is FNYEAQ. The CDR3 is 18 amino acids. The V end lost 1 base, the J end lost 1 base, and 20 bases lay between the germline ends. The CDR3 spells CASSLVPPGGELSYEQYF. DNA for the CDR3: TGTGCCAGCAGCTTAGTACCCCCCGGGGGAGAATTATCCTACGAGCAGTACTTC.